One and the same sample provided the 5 T cell receptor beta chains below, sequenced in a study of blood T cell repertoires in COVID-19. Assay: immunoSEQ multiplex PCR; the TCRdb copy retains only in-frame clones and omits some. This table has 400,000 to 450,000 clones, 70% to 90% appearing once. Material for sequencing was peripheral blood. These TCRs come from a woman in her 50s with COVID-19, enrolled during active disease.

The genes are TRBV27 and TRBJ2-7; perhaps TRBD2 as D (6 bases). The ends were cut back, 2 bases at V and 2 bases at J, with 10 bases in the middle. Germline CDR1 is MNHEY and CDR2 is SMNVEV (reference sequence). The CDR3 covers 14 residues. The CDR3 coding sequence is TGTGCCAGCAGTTTAGGAGGGCCTGCCTACGAGCAGTACTTC. This translates into CASSLGGPAYEQYF.

V is TRBV11-3 and J is TRBJ2-2, with D perhaps TRBD1 (6 bases). CDR1 and CDR2 from the germline V gene are SGHNT and YENEEA. The ends were cut back, 5 bases at V and 3 bases at J, with 10 bases in the middle. The CDR3 totals 14 residues. CDR3 DNA: TGTGCCAGCAGCGAAGGACAGCACACCGGGGAGCTGTTTTTT. Translated: CASSEGQHTGELFF.

The V gene is TRBV6-5, the J gene TRBJ1-1; 8 bases are a match to TRBD1. The CDR3 is 14 amino acids. In germline, CDR1 is MNHEY, CDR2 SVGAGI. Germline trimming cut 7 bases from V and 5 bases from J; bases unmatched to any gene: 9. The CDR3 DNA reads TGTGCCAGCAATTCCGCAGGGGGCCAAACTGAAGCTTTCTTT. It specifies CASNSAGGQTEAFF.

This clone appeared a single time. V usage is TRBV11-2 and J usage is TRBJ1-1, with 7 bases fitting TRBD1. This CDR3 spans 18 amino acids. Per germline, CDR1 SGHAT and CDR2 FQNNGV. Trimming cost V 5 bases and J 0 bases; bases outside gene matches: 15. The CDR3: CASSPGGVTGYMNTEAFF. CDR3 DNA sequence: TGTGCCAGCAGCCCGGGGGGGGTGACAGGGTATATGAACACTGAAGCTTTCTTT.

This chain joins TRBV2 and TRBJ1-5, with TRBD1 matching over 7 bases. The germline V gene has CDR1 SNHLY and CDR2 FYNNEI. CDR3 length equals 17 residues. The ends lost 4 bases at V and 0 bases at J; junction bases unmatched: 9. In DNA, the CDR3 is TGTGCCAGCAGTGGATTGGAGGGGGCCCTTAGCAATCAGCCCCAGCATTTT. Encoded protein: CASSGLEGALSNQPQHF.